The following is a TCR beta chain sequence with its context. This clone was counted a few times. The clone's antigen remains unknown. Base qualities were left out, and no much larger clone turns up one base away. TCRbeta CDR3 regions were amplified from genomic DNA by means of the immunoSEQ Assay, a bias-controlled multiplex PCR. The authors processed their data as follows. Nucleated cell counts per sample were estimated from amplification of reference gene primers within the assay. To quantify the absolute abundance of each unique TCRbeta CDR3 rearrangement, sequence reads were collapsed and filtered. For each sample, productive Simpson clonality was calculated by taking the square root of Simpson's diversity index across productive rearrangements. TCRdb obtained this table from immuneACCESS and retained in-frame rearrangements with V and J assigned. These tables miss some clones; where compared with another copy, unresolved V genes account for less than half of the shortfall, and the remainder is unexplained. V and J calls and clone size are given by that table; D and trimming were obtained from the DNA. In all, the sample holds approximately 250,000 clones, and 88% of those were seen once. The top ten clones comprise 2% to 2.5% of the sample.

The sample originates from a study of blood T cell repertoires in COVID-19 (dated by TCRdb to the early 2020s). For context, the study as a whole: Collaborator samples came from the United States, Italy and Spain and covered acute and convalescent phases of COVID-19. The material from the prospective study consisted of cDNA or gDNA derived from T cells, B-cell-depleted T cells, or PBMCs. Subjects who had been exposed to COVID-19, were actively infected with it, or had recovered from it provided the deeply sampled blood TCRbeta repertoires that made up the dataset. The samples were drawn from two sources: the first 160 participants of the ongoing ImmuneRACE study, and 1,200 or so subjects contributed by 6 global collaborators. Where HLA class I and class II types were available, the types were taken from metadata supplied by the sample provider, not from assay-based typing. Nearly every sample came with metadata listing a de-identified subject ID, COVID-19 status, age in years and sex. A freely available public database, intended as a resource for researchers studying the immune response to SARS-CoV-2, is where the repertoires were released.

The CDR3 covers 15 residues, taking in both the cysteine and the phenylalanine. Here the CDR3 DNA is all that survives: 45 bases in frame from base 1. CDR1 and CDR2 were assigned from the germline V gene as SGHTA and FQGNSA. V sheds 1 base and J sheds 8 bases, leaving 16 bases between their ends. The study at large found these results: The amount of clinical and demographic metadata varied by source and participant and was provided uncurated.

Participants in the prospective study were aged about 18 to 89 years, lived in about two dozen United States geographic areas, and enrolled through a virtual design. In the prospective study, participants were assigned to cohorts based on the clinical history participants reported in a screening survey and a study questionnaire. Mobile phlebotomists in the prospective study collected whole blood, serum and a nasopharyngeal or oropharyngeal swab from every participant. Additional blood draws and questionnaires over an approximately two-month period could optionally be provided by prospective study participants. Before DNA extraction, prospective study blood samples were shipped either frozen or at room temperature.

The rearrangement joined TRBV7-2 to TRBJ2-3, with TRBD2 tentatively as D gene (5 bases match). Sequenced sample: PBMCs or T cells enriched from blood (not recorded which). The receptor comes from a woman aged 40 to 55 with acute COVID-19. CDR3 loop: CASSLEGDSWSTQYF. The sequenced DNA is TGTGCCAGCAGCTTAGAGGGAGATTCTTGGTCTACGCAGTATTTT.